This T cell receptor (beta chain) comes out of a study of blood T cell repertoires in COVID-19. Produced via immunoSEQ multiplex PCR; TCRdb's table is partial and in-frame only. Of 70,000 to 75,000 clones in the sample, around 79% are singletons; the top ten hold about 26%. Germline assignment: CDR1 SGHAT and CDR2 FQNNGV. The CDR3 extends over 14 amino acids. Germline trimming cut 3 bases from V and 7 bases from J; bases unmatched to any gene: 3. Sequencing was carried out using peripheral blood. The chain combines TRBV11-2 with TRBJ2-1; TRBD1 agrees at 10 bases. The sequence was obtained from a man in his sixties with active or convalescent COVID-19. The CDR3 DNA sequence: TGTGCCAGCAGCTTTCGGACAGGGGGGAATGAGCAGTTCTTC. Protein product: CASSFRTGGNEQFF.